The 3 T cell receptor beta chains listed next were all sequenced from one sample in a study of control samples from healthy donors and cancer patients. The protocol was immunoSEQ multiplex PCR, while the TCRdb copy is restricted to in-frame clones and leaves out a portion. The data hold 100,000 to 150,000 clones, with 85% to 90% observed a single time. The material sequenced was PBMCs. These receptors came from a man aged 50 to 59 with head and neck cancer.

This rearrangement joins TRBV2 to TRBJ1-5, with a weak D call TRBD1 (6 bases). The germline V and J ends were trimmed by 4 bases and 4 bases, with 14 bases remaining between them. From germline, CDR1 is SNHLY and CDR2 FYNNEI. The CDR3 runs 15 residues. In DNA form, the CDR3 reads TGTGCCAGCAGTGGGCTTACAGGGATGAATCAGCCCCAGCATTTT. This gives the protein CASSGLTGMNQPQHF.

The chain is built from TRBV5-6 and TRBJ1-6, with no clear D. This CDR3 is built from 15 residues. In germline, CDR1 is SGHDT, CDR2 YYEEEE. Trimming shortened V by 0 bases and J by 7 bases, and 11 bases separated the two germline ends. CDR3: CASSLGEVWNSPLHF. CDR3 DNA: TGTGCCAGCAGCTTGGGCGAAGTCTGGAATTCACCCCTCCACTTT.

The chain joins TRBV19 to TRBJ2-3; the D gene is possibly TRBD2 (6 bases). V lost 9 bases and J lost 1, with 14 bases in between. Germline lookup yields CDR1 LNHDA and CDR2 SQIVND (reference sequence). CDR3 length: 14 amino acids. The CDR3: CASQSSGGTDTQYF. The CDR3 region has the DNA TGTGCCAGCCAGAGTTCGGGGGGCACAGATACGCAGTATTTT.